This T cell receptor beta chain comes out of a study of shared clonotypes between healthy human individuals. Germline lookup yields CDR1 MNHNS and CDR2 SASEGT. Between the trimmed V and J ends, which lost 4 bases and 2 bases, there was a span of 15 bases. CDR3 length: 15 amino acids. Clones were sequenced by immunoSEQ multiplex PCR, and TCRdb holds only the in-frame ones, with some missing. The profile covers more than 400,000 clones, with about 95% appearing a single time and less than 0.06% taken by the ten largest. The source is a woman aged 25-40 years in good health. The chain has TRBV6-1 and TRBJ2-7, with unresolved D. The specimen sequenced was naive CD4+ T cells sorted from blood. As for subset: CD45RA+ positively selected. The CDR3 region has the DNA TGTGCCAGCAGTGGGGGTAATACACCCCCCTACGAGCAGTACTTC. As protein: CASSGGNTPPYEQYF.